The 15 T cell receptor beta chains presented below share a single source sample, sequenced in a study of vaccination and CD4 T cells after COVID-19. These receptors' targets are unknown. Treatment reported: roughly 11-day PBMC culture with coronavirus spike peptide pools or control peptides (ViraFEST assay). Sequencing of the DNA from cultured CD4+ T cells was carried out with the Oncomine TCR Beta short-read assay. MiXCR was run by TCRdb on the PCR reads, yielding one entry per CDR3 protein. The sample has tens of thousands of distinct CDR3 sequences, roughly 44% seen once. Specimen: CD4+ T cells from blood, cultured in vitro, collected before SARS-CoV-2 vaccination. The receptors stem from a human donor who received a COVID-19 vaccine.

This clonotype appeared a few times. This rearrangement joins TRBV7-9 to TRBJ2-2, with D possibly matching TRBD2 (6 bases). This CDR3 spans 19 amino acids. The V gene lost 2 bases and the J gene lost 0 bases, with 19 bases spanning the gap. Germline V gene data show CDR1 as SEHNR and CDR2 as FQNEAQ (reference sequence). The CDR3 nucleotides are TGTGCCAGCAGCTTATTTGCTTGGCTGGGGGGTCCGAACACCGGGGAGCTGTTTTTT. Its translation is CASSLFAWLGGPNTGELFF.

This clonotype is medium-sized (0.01 to 0.1%) in the sample. The rearrangement joins TRBV10-3 to TRBJ1-6, with a possible D match to TRBD1 (6 bases). CDR3 length equals 13 residues. Germline CDR1 and CDR2: ENHRY and SYGVKD. V was shortened by 5 bases and J by 7 bases, with 9 bases between the two germline ends. CDR3 in amino acids: CAISIGQNSPLHF. DNA of the CDR3: TGTGCCATCAGTATAGGACAGAATTCACCCCTCCACTTT.

The chain recombines TRBV6-1 with TRBJ2-1; D gene uncertain. V gave up 4 bases and J gave up 4 bases, with 8 bases separating them. This CDR3 contains 13 residues. CDR1 and CDR2 (germline): MNHNS, SASEGT. CDR3 DNA sequence: TGTGCCAGCAGTGGCATACGATACAATGAGCAGTTCTTC. Amino acids: CASSGIRYNEQFF.

The V call is TRBV30, the J call TRBJ1-6; 9 bases fit TRBD1. In germline, CDR1 is GTSNPN, CDR2 SVGIG (reference sequence). This CDR3 contains 15 residues. V shed 2 bases and J 9 bases; nucleotides not matched to a gene: 8. CDR3 sequence (DNA): TGTGCCTGGAGTCAAACCGGGACAGGGTTTTCACCCCTCCACTTT. Its translation is CAWSQTGTGFSPLHF.

The chain links TRBV5-1 to TRBJ1-1; no clear D. V gave up 5 bases and J gave up 8 bases, with 10 bases separating them. The CDR3 extends over 11 amino acids. Germline assignment: CDR1 SGHRS and CDR2 YFSETQ. The CDR3 DNA reads as TGCGCCAGCAGTAAGGTAGGGGAAGCTTTCTTT. It codes for CASSKVGEAFF.

This sequence joins TRBV20-1 and TRBJ2-3; TRBD2 agrees at 8 bases. CDR1 is DFQATT and CDR2 is SNEGSKA in the germline V gene (reference sequence). With 0 bases clipped from V and 2 bases from J, the junction kept 10 bases outside the gene matches. The CDR3 spans 17 residues. The CDR3, as DNA: TGCAGTGCTAGAGATTATGGAGAAGCGGGGGTCACAGATACGCAGTATTTT. It yields the protein CSARDYGEAGVTDTQYF.

The rearrangement uses TRBV28 and TRBJ2-6; TRBD1 matches at 7 bases. CDR1 is MDHEN, CDR2 SYDVKM, per germline. V was pared by 4 bases and J by 0 bases, with 6 bases of the junction left unmatched. This CDR3 comprises 17 residues. This CDR3 reads CASSSPGQNSGANVLTF. The CDR3 nucleotides are TGTGCCAGCAGTTCCCCGGGACAGAACTCTGGGGCCAACGTCCTGACTTTC.

This rearrangement joins TRBV6-2 or TRBV6-3 to TRBJ2-3, with TRBD2 identical over 7 bases. The CDR3 is made up of 13 amino acids. With V trimmed by 7 bases and J by 10 bases, 11 bases remained unmatched. The V gene's germline CDR1 is MNHEY and CDR2 SVGEGT. For the CDR3, the DNA is TGTGCCAGCACGCGGGGGAGTCCGGGGGCGCAGTATTTT. Its protein is CASTRGSPGAQYF.

A few counts support this clonotype. The chain uses TRBV25-1 and TRBJ2-3, with D possibly being TRBD1 (6 bases). Trimming pared 0 bases from V and 2 bases from J, leaving 15 bases between. This CDR3 has 17 residues. From germline, CDR1 is MGHDK and CDR2 SYGVNS. CDR3 sequence reads: CASSEYGGTGFTDTQYF. DNA for the CDR3: TGTGCCAGCAGTGAATATGGGGGCACAGGATTCACAGATACGCAGTATTTT.

This clonotype was found a few times. V and J are TRBV20-1 and TRBJ2-3; D unresolved. CDR3 length: 15 amino acids. Germline V gene sequence: CDR1 DFQATT, CDR2 SNEGSKA (reference sequence). Trimming removed 4 bases from V and 0 bases from J, with 14 bases in between. In DNA form, the CDR3 reads TGCAGTGCTAAAGCGTACGGCGGCAGCACAGATACGCAGTATTTT. Protein: CSAKAYGGSTDTQYF.

This clonotype has a handful of counts. The CDR3 protein is CASSPFSGTGGDTEAFF. The CDR3 DNA follows: TGCGCCAGCTCCCCCTTTTCCGGGACAGGGGGCGACACTGAAGCTTTCTTT. V usage is TRBV5-1 and J usage is TRBJ1-1; 12 bases align to TRBD1. V dropped 7 bases and J dropped 3; count of bases not matched to a gene: 13. CDR3 length equals 17 residues. From germline, CDR1 is SGHRS and CDR2 YFSETQ.

The chain employs TRBV5-8 and TRBJ1-5; D is undetermined. This CDR3 comprises 17 residues. CDR1 and CDR2 (germline): SGHTS, YDEGEE. The V and J ends lost 4 bases and 0 bases respectively, with 17 bases between them. The CDR3 here is CASSTSVDGDSNQPQHF. The CDR3, as DNA: TGTGCCAGCAGCACCTCTGTCGACGGAGATAGCAATCAGCCCCAGCATTTT. The complete variable domain, with remaining parts taken from reference TRBV5-8 and TRBJ1-5, reads EAGVTQSPTHLIKTRGQQATLRCSPISGHTSVYWYQQALGLGLQFLLWYDEGEERNRGNFPPRFSGRQFPNYSSELNVNALELEDSALYLCASSTSVDGDSNQPQHFGDGTRLSIL.

This clonotype was counted a few times. The V and J genes are TRBV2 and TRBJ1-2; no firm D call. Between the trimmed V and J ends, which lost 4 bases and 8 bases, there was a span of 14 bases. Germline CDR1 and CDR2: SNHLY and FYNNEI. The CDR3 runs 13 residues. The CDR3 region is CASSVGPGKGYTF. The CDR3 DNA reads as TGTGCCAGCAGTGTGGGCCCCGGGAAAGGCTACACCTTC.

The V and J genes are TRBV19 and TRBJ2-7, with D possibly TRBD1 on 6 matching bases. CDR1 is LNHDA and CDR2 is SQIVND in the germline V gene (reference sequence). The V end lost 0 bases, the J end lost 0 bases, and 12 bases lay between the germline ends. This CDR3 contains 16 residues. This chain's CDR3 is CASSIDPGHSSYEQYF. DNA for the CDR3: TGTGCCAGTAGTATAGACCCGGGACACTCCTCCTACGAGCAGTACTTC.

The chain links TRBV24-1 to TRBJ1-2; 7 bases are shared with TRBD1. V trimming: 4 bases; J trimming: 8 bases; junction bases outside the gene matches: 12. The V gene's germline CDR1 is KGHDR and CDR2 SFDVKD. This CDR3 comprises 15 residues. The CDR3, as DNA: TGTGCCACCAGTGACCCACGGACAGGCTTGTTAGGCTACACCTTC. Protein sequence: CATSDPRTGLLGYTF.